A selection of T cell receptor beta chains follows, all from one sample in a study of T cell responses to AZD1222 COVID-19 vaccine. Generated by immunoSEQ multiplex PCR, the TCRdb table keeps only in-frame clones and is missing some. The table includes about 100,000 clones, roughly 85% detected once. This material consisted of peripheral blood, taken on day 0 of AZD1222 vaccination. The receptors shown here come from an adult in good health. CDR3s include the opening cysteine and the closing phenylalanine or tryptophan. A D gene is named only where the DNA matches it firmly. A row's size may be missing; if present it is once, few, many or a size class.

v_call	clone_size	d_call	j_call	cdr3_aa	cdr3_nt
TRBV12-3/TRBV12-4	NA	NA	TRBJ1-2	CASSLKGGYGYTF	TGTGCCAGCAGTTTAAAGGGTGGCTATGGCTACACCTTC
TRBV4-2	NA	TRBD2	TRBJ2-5	CASSQAAGGGQETQYF	TGTGCCAGCAGCCAAGCGGCCGGGGGGGGACAAGAGACCCAGTACTTC
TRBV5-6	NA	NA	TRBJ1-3	CASSFRGPGNTIYF	TGTGCCAGCAGCTTTCGGGGGCCTGGAAACACCATATATTTT
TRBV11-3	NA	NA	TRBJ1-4	CASSPRWGGEKLFF	TGTGCCAGCAGCCCCCGGTGGGGCGGTGAAAAACTGTTTTTT
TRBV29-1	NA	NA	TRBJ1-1	CSVEDLRRTEAFF	TGCAGCGTTGAAGACCTGAGGAGGACTGAAGCTTTCTTT
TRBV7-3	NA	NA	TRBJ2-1	CASSLLVGGLDEQFF	TGTGCCAGCAGCTTATTGGTAGGGGGATTGGATGAGCAGTTCTTC
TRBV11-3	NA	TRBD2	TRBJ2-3	CASSFRNSGRAGDTQYF	TGTGCCAGCAGCTTCCGTAATAGCGGGAGGGCGGGAGATACGCAGTATTTT
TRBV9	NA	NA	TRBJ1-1	CASSVGAASTEAFF	TGTGCCAGCAGCGTAGGGGCAGCCTCCACTGAAGCTTTCTTT
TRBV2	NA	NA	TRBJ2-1	CASSVETGNYNEQFF	TGTGCCAGCAGTGTCGAGACTGGAAACTACAATGAGCAGTTCTTC
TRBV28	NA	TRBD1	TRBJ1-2	CASSRQGYYGYTF	TGTGCCAGCAGTCGACAGGGGTACTATGGCTACACCTTC
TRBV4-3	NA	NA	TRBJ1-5	CASSLTSGSNQPQHF	TGCGCCAGCAGCCTCACCTCGGGTAGCAATCAGCCCCAGCATTTT
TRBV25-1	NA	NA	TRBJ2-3	CASESGSTDTQYF	TGTGCCAGCGAATCCGGGAGTACAGATACGCAGTATTTT
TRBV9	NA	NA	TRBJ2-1	CASSVGWGQAVDNEQFF	TGTGCCAGCAGCGTAGGGTGGGGTCAGGCCGTCGACAATGAGCAGTTCTTC
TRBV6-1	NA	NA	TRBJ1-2	CASSDIAVDGGSGDYGYTF	TGTGCCAGCAGTGACATAGCCGTGGATGGGGGGTCAGGGGACTATGGCTACACCTTC
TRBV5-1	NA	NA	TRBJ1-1	CASSLAITVNTEAFF	TGCGCCAGCAGCTTGGCCATAACGGTGAACACTGAAGCTTTCTTT
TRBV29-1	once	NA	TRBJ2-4	CSVEGWQGILGNIQYF	TGCAGCGTTGAAGGGTGGCAGGGGATCCTCGGAAACATTCAGTACTTC
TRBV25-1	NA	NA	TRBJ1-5	CASSEFDSNQPQHF	TGTGCCAGCAGTGAATTTGATAGCAATCAGCCCCAGCATTTT
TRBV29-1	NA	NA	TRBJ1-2	CSGGGQLERGYTF	TGCAGCGGCGGGGGGCAGCTAGAGCGGGGCTACACCTTC
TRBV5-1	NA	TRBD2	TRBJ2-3	CASSLGLAGALDTQYF	TGTGCCAGCAGCTTAGGACTAGCGGGAGCATTAGATACGCAGTATTTT
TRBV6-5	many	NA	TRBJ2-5	CASSGTLYQETQYF	TGTGCCAGCAGCGGGACTCTTTACCAAGAGACCCAGTACTTC
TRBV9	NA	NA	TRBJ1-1	CASSVEALFPYFVNTEAFF	TGTGCCAGCAGCGTAGAGGCCCTTTTTCCGTATTTTGTGAACACTGAAGCTTTCTTT
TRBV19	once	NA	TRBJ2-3	CASSEWVSDMTTQYF	TGTGCCAGTAGCGAATGGGTCTCGGACATGACGACGCAGTATTTT